Following are 2 T cell receptor beta chains from one sample sequenced in a study of OX40 agonist ivuxolimab in advanced cancers. The table came from immunoSEQ multiplex PCR; TCRdb's copy has only in-frame clones and leaves some out. The sample lists under 20,000 clones; around four fifths were seen once. The sequencing used CD4+ or CD8+ T cells sorted from blood, collected in a trial of the OX40 agonist ivuxolimab. The receptors originated from an adult with an advanced solid tumor such as melanoma, head and neck, liver or kidney cancer.

This sequence joins TRBV23-1 and TRBJ2-1; 9 nucleotides agree with TRBD1. TRBV23-1 is treated as an ORF (open reading frame) with a function not yet certain. J gave up 6 bases and V 4 bases, and 13 bases lay outside the gene matches. CDR3 length equals 17 residues. CDR3 DNA sequence: TGCGCCAGCAGTCTAGAACACCGGGACAGGGTCCTCAATGAGCAGTTCTTC. Translation: CASSLEHRDRVLNEQFF.

The chain couples TRBV19 to TRBJ2-1; tentatively, D is TRBD2 (6 bases). The CDR3 consists of 14 residues. V shed 4 bases and J shed 3 bases, with 10 bases lying between them. Germline CDR1 LNHDA, CDR2 SQIVND (reference sequence). CDR3 nucleotides: TGTGCCAGTAGTAGGCGGGGCTTCTACAATGAGCAGTTCTTC. It codes for CASSRRGFYNEQFF.